This T cell receptor (beta chain) derives from a study of beta chain features in type 1 diabetes. Study-wide background: All samples combined gave roughly 110,000,000 sorted cells for examination.

All of the isolated RNA was reverse transcribed, so expressed TCRB transcripts were sequenced. There were 3.5 million to 4.5 million reads on average in the naive, central memory and regulatory T cell samples. The data were produced by immunoSEQ multiplex PCR, yet TCRdb's version contains in-frame clones alone and is incomplete. The sample comprises approximately 150,000 clones, approximately 9% of which are singletons, and about 2.5% rests with the top ten. A few counts support this clone. Each sorted population was over 95% pure. Germline V gene sequence: CDR1 MNHNS, CDR2 SASEGT. V shed 1 base and J shed 5 bases, with 14 bases lying between them. This CDR3 spans 15 amino acids.

V gene TRBV6-1 combines with J gene TRBJ1-1; unclear D gene. This sequence originates from a young woman in good health. The sequencing input was central memory CD4+ T cells from blood. The CDR3 protein is CASSEGKGRWTEAFF. The CDR3 DNA is TGTGCCAGCAGTGAAGGAAAAGGGAGGTGGACTGAAGCTTTCTTT.